The entry that follows covers one TCR beta chain sequence. Its antigen is not identified. This sample is part of a study of CD8 T cells in ankylosing spondylitis. This CDR3 comprises 14 residues. Looked up from germline, CDR1 is SGHRS and CDR2 is YFSETQ. J gave up 8 bases and V 0 bases, and 5 bases lay outside the gene matches. Points from the study as a whole: As reported, disease-linked clones showed significant enrichment in matched ankylosing spondylitis synovial fluid. Within ankylosing spondylitis blood, a TCR beta motif made up of eight highly homologous variants appeared to be characteristic.

TCRdb re-analysed the 5' RACE reads in MiXCR, keeping a single row per CDR3 protein. The table records about 310,000 distinct CDR3 sequences, less than 25% of them present only once. The sample was blood, either unsorted or a sorted T cell fraction (not recorded which). V and J are TRBV5-1 and TRBJ2-1, with 7 bases matching TRBD1. The clonotype comes from a female donor with ankylosing spondylitis or in good health (not recorded which). The CDR3 loop reads CASSLGQGFDEQFF. The CDR3 DNA reads as TGCGCCAGCAGCTTGGGACAGGGCTTCGATGAGCAGTTCTTC.